One sample yielded the 3 T cell receptor beta chains listed below, sequenced in a study of memory CD4+ T cells and cytomegalovirus serostatus. Single viable CD3+CD4+CD8-CD45RO+ cells were sorted as the memory CD4+ T cells. Sequencing used immunoSEQ multiplex PCR; TCRdb keeps in-frame clones, though not all of them. The sample holds about 57,000 clones, around 79% seen once. The sample taken for sequencing was memory CD4+ T cells from blood. All receptors come from an adult in good health and CMV-seronegative.

This clone was counted between two and nine times. The chain employs TRBV13 and TRBJ1-4, with D perhaps TRBD1 (5 bases). The CDR3 is 14 residues long. CDR1 is PRHDT, CDR2 FYEKMQ, per germline (reference sequence). V was clipped by 3 bases and J by 3 bases, with 8 bases between them. The CDR3 reads CASSLRQPNEKLFF. The CDR3 coding sequence is TGTGCCAGCAGCTTGAGACAGCCTAATGAAAAACTGTTTTTT.

The gene calls are TRBV29-1 and TRBJ2-5; D uncertain. Trimming left V 3 bases short and J 2 bases short, with 7 bases between. CDR1 and CDR2 from the germline V gene are SQVTM and ANQGSEA. The CDR3 has 12 amino acids. CDR3 DNA sequence: TGCAGCGTTGAGTTCATTCAAGAGACCCAGTACTTC. It yields the protein CSVEFIQETQYF.

J is TRBJ1-4 and V is TRBV5-4, with D possibly TRBD1 on 6 matching bases. Per germline, CDR1 SGHNT and CDR2 YYREEE (reference sequence). The CDR3 runs 13 residues. Between the trimmed V and J ends, which lost 4 bases and 6 bases, there was a span of 10 bases. CDR3 protein: CASSTGGDEKLFF. The DNA of the CDR3 is TGTGCCAGCAGCACCGGGGGCGATGAAAAACTGTTTTTT.